Listed below are T cell receptor beta chains from one sample, sequenced in a study of cytomegalovirus exposure and HLA in healthy donors. Clones were sequenced by immunoSEQ multiplex PCR, and TCRdb holds only the in-frame ones, with some missing. The table records more than 90,000 clones, approximately 89% of them present only once. Sequenced sample: PBMCs. The receptor set was obtained from a man aged 18 to 35 in good health and CMV-seronegative. Both conserved end residues are part of each CDR3. A D gene is named only where the DNA matches it firmly. Clone sizes are given selectively: once, few, many, or a class where the clone is expanded.

len: 18
j_gene: TRBJ2-2
abundance: -
d_gene: -
v_gene: TRBV4-3
CDR3nt: TGCGCCAGCAGCCAAAGTTGGGTGGGCATACTCAACACCGGGGAGCTGTTTTTT
CDR3aa: CASSQSWVGILNTGELFF

len: 13
j_gene: TRBJ1-5
abundance: -
d_gene: -
v_gene: TRBV27
CDR3nt: TGTGCCAGCCAGGATAATAGCAATCAGCCCCAGCATTTT
CDR3aa: CASQDNSNQPQHF

len: 16
j_gene: TRBJ2-4
abundance: -
d_gene: -
v_gene: TRBV2
CDR3nt: TGTGCCAGCATGGAGTCGCGAACGCTAGCCAAAAACATTCAGTACTTC
CDR3aa: CASMESRTLAKNIQYF

len: 16
j_gene: TRBJ2-7
abundance: -
d_gene: TRBD1
v_gene: TRBV7-8
CDR3nt: TGTGCCAGCAGCCCAAACAGGGGCCTAGGATACTACGAGCAGTACTTC
CDR3aa: CASSPNRGLGYYEQYF

len: 14
j_gene: TRBJ2-1
abundance: -
d_gene: TRBD2
v_gene: TRBV7-8
CDR3nt: TGTGCCAGCAGCTCGACTAGCGGGAGATTTCATCCGTTCTTC
CDR3aa: CASSSTSGRFHPFF

len: 13
j_gene: TRBJ2-5
abundance: -
d_gene: TRBD1
v_gene: TRBV19
CDR3nt: TGTGCCAGTAGGGACAGGGGCCAAGAGACCCAGTACTTC
CDR3aa: CASRDRGQETQYF

len: 15
j_gene: TRBJ1-1
abundance: -
d_gene: TRBD1
v_gene: TRBV5-1
CDR3nt: TGCGCCAGCAGCGCGGACAGGGGGCGAGGCACTGAAGCTTTCTTT
CDR3aa: CASSADRGRGTEAFF

len: 14
j_gene: TRBJ2-2
abundance: -
d_gene: -
v_gene: TRBV6-5
CDR3nt: TGTGCCAGCAGCCGGACTACCAACACCGGGGAGCTGTTTTTT
CDR3aa: CASSRTTNTGELFF

len: 17
j_gene: TRBJ2-5
abundance: -
d_gene: TRBD1
v_gene: TRBV5-1
CDR3nt: TGCGCCAGCAGCTTGGGAACCGGGACAGGGAATTGGGAGACCCAGTACTTC
CDR3aa: CASSLGTGTGNWETQYF

len: 15
j_gene: TRBJ1-2
abundance: -
d_gene: -
v_gene: TRBV28
CDR3nt: TGTGCCAGCAGTTTTAGGCACTTCGTCAGGAATGGCTACACCTTC
CDR3aa: CASSFRHFVRNGYTF

len: 17
j_gene: TRBJ2-3
abundance: -
d_gene: TRBD1
v_gene: TRBV12-5
CDR3nt: TGTGCTAGTGGTTTGGCTCGGACAGGCAACAATTTTAATACGCAGTATTTT
CDR3aa: CASGLARTGNNFNTQYF

len: 20
j_gene: TRBJ1-1
abundance: -
d_gene: -
v_gene: TRBV5-1
CDR3nt: TGCGCCAGCAGCTTGGGAAGTTTGCGAACGGTCGCGGGTTTATTCACTGAAGCTTTCTTT
CDR3aa: CASSLGSLRTVAGLFTEAFF

len: 14
j_gene: TRBJ1-5
abundance: few
d_gene: -
v_gene: TRBV27
CDR3nt: TGTGCCAGCAGCTCTACGAGCGTAGGCAAGCCCCAGCATTTT
CDR3aa: CASSSTSVGKPQHF

len: 16
j_gene: TRBJ2-7
abundance: -
d_gene: TRBD2
v_gene: TRBV4-1
CDR3nt: TGCGCCAGCAGCCAGGGACTAGCGGGGGGCCAATACGAGCAGTACTTC
CDR3aa: CASSQGLAGGQYEQYF

len: 15
j_gene: TRBJ2-1
abundance: -
d_gene: TRBD2
v_gene: TRBV28
CDR3nt: TGTGCCAGCACCCATGAGACTAGCGGGATGGATGAGCAGTTCTTC
CDR3aa: CASTHETSGMDEQFF

len: 13
j_gene: TRBJ1-2
abundance: few
d_gene: -
v_gene: TRBV27
CDR3nt: TGTGCCAGCAGAAGGAGTAATAACTATGGCTACACCTTC
CDR3aa: CASRRSNNYGYTF

len: 16
j_gene: TRBJ2-7
abundance: -
d_gene: TRBD1
v_gene: TRBV6-5
CDR3nt: TGTGCCAGCAGTTACAACAACAGGGGGCCAACCTACGAGCAGTACTTC
CDR3aa: CASSYNNRGPTYEQYF

len: 14
j_gene: TRBJ1-4
abundance: -
d_gene: -
v_gene: TRBV5-1
CDR3nt: TGCGCCAGCAGCTTGGCGGCAGGGGAAGAAAAACTGTTTTTT
CDR3aa: CASSLAAGEEKLFF

len: 11
j_gene: TRBJ1-2
abundance: -
d_gene: -
v_gene: TRBV29-1
CDR3nt: TGCAGCGTTGCTAGATCGAATGGCTACACCTTC
CDR3aa: CSVARSNGYTF

len: 13
j_gene: TRBJ1-1
abundance: -
d_gene: -
v_gene: TRBV6-1
CDR3nt: TGTGCCAGCAGTGGTCCGGGAAACACTGAAGCTTTCTTT
CDR3aa: CASSGPGNTEAFF

len: 18
j_gene: TRBJ2-3
abundance: -
d_gene: TRBD2
v_gene: TRBV11-2
CDR3nt: TGTGCCAGCAGCTTCCGACTAGCGGGGCTCTCTAGCACAGATACGCAGTATTTT
CDR3aa: CASSFRLAGLSSTDTQYF

len: 19
j_gene: TRBJ2-5
abundance: few
d_gene: TRBD2
v_gene: TRBV19
CDR3nt: TGTGCCAGTAGTTCCCCCTGGGTAGCGGGAGGGCGTGGTCAAGAGACCCAGTACTTC
CDR3aa: CASSSPWVAGGRGQETQYF

len: 15
j_gene: TRBJ1-4
abundance: -
d_gene: TRBD1
v_gene: TRBV7-9
CDR3nt: TGTGCCAGCAGCTTGACGGGACAGGGTAATGAAAAACTGTTTTTT
CDR3aa: CASSLTGQGNEKLFF

len: 15
j_gene: TRBJ2-7
abundance: once
d_gene: TRBD2
v_gene: TRBV9
CDR3nt: TGTGCCAGCAGCGTGGCCGGGACTAGGACGGGGGAGCAGTACTTC
CDR3aa: CASSVAGTRTGEQYF

len: 17
j_gene: TRBJ2-3
abundance: -
d_gene: TRBD1
v_gene: TRBV11-2
CDR3nt: TGTGCCAGCAGCTTAGTCTCGGCGGACAGGGGAACAGATACGCAGTATTTT
CDR3aa: CASSLVSADRGTDTQYF

len: 16
j_gene: TRBJ2-1
abundance: -
d_gene: TRBD2
v_gene: TRBV28
CDR3nt: TGTGCCAGCGTGGCGTCTAGCGGGAGGTTATACAATGAGCAGTTCTTC
CDR3aa: CASVASSGRLYNEQFF

len: 15
j_gene: TRBJ1-5
abundance: -
d_gene: TRBD1
v_gene: TRBV5-5
CDR3nt: TGTGCCAGCAGCTTGGTGGGACAGAAAAATCAGCCCCAGCATTTT
CDR3aa: CASSLVGQKNQPQHF

len: 15
j_gene: TRBJ1-2
abundance: -
d_gene: -
v_gene: TRBV19
CDR3nt: TGTGCCAGTAGTAAAGCGGGCAGTACAATCTATGGCTACACCTTC
CDR3aa: CASSKAGSTIYGYTF

len: 14
j_gene: TRBJ1-1
abundance: -
d_gene: -
v_gene: TRBV18
CDR3nt: TGTGCCAGCTCACCACTGGCAGGGGAGACTGAAGCTTTCTTT
CDR3aa: CASSPLAGETEAFF

len: 14
j_gene: TRBJ1-2
abundance: -
d_gene: TRBD1
v_gene: TRBV7-9
CDR3nt: TGTGCCAGCAGCTTAGTCGCGACAGGGACCGGCTACACCTTC
CDR3aa: CASSLVATGTGYTF

len: 15
j_gene: TRBJ1-5
abundance: -
d_gene: -
v_gene: TRBV11-2
CDR3nt: TGTGCCAGCAGCTTAGATCAAACCGGGATTCAGCCCCAGCATTTT
CDR3aa: CASSLDQTGIQPQHF

len: 15
j_gene: TRBJ2-1
abundance: -
d_gene: -
v_gene: TRBV28
CDR3nt: TGTGCCAGCAGACCTCGGTCAAATTCCTACAATGAGCAGTTCTTC
CDR3aa: CASRPRSNSYNEQFF

len: 12
j_gene: TRBJ1-1
abundance: -
d_gene: -
v_gene: TRBV30
CDR3nt: TGTGCCTGGACCCAGGGGTGGACTGAAGCTTTCTTT
CDR3aa: CAWTQGWTEAFF

len: 12
j_gene: TRBJ2-7
abundance: -
d_gene: -
v_gene: TRBV6-1
CDR3nt: TGTGCCAGCAGTGACAGGTCCTACGAGCAGTACTTC
CDR3aa: CASSDRSYEQYF

len: 15
j_gene: TRBJ1-5
abundance: -
d_gene: TRBD1
v_gene: TRBV7-8
CDR3nt: TGTGCCAGCAGCCAGGGACAGACACGTAATCAGCCCCAGCATTTT
CDR3aa: CASSQGQTRNQPQHF

len: 15
j_gene: TRBJ2-7
abundance: -
d_gene: TRBD1
v_gene: TRBV7-9
CDR3nt: TGTGCCAGCAGCTTAGTGGGACAGAAAACCTACGAGCAGTACTTC
CDR3aa: CASSLVGQKTYEQYF

len: 11
j_gene: TRBJ2-5
abundance: -
d_gene: -
v_gene: TRBV11-3
CDR3nt: TGTGCCAGCAGCTTTAAAGAGACCCAGTACTTC
CDR3aa: CASSFKETQYF

len: 14
j_gene: TRBJ2-7
abundance: -
d_gene: -
v_gene: TRBV7-8
CDR3nt: TGTGCCAGCAGGAAAGAACAGGGTTTCTACGAGCAGTACTTC
CDR3aa: CASRKEQGFYEQYF

len: 14
j_gene: TRBJ1-1
abundance: -
d_gene: -
v_gene: TRBV28
CDR3nt: TGTGCCAGCAGTCTAAAAGACAGGAACACTGAAGCTTTCTTT
CDR3aa: CASSLKDRNTEAFF

len: 15
j_gene: TRBJ1-5
abundance: -
d_gene: -
v_gene: TRBV30
CDR3nt: TGTGCCTGGAGTGTAAATTTGGGCGGGTATCAGCCCCAGCATTTT
CDR3aa: CAWSVNLGGYQPQHF

len: 17
j_gene: TRBJ2-1
abundance: -
d_gene: TRBD2
v_gene: TRBV7-2
CDR3nt: TGTGCCAGCAGCCGCGGAGGAGGCGGGGGGGCTCTAAATGAGCAGTTCTTC
CDR3aa: CASSRGGGGGALNEQFF

len: 13
j_gene: TRBJ2-7
abundance: few
d_gene: -
v_gene: TRBV6-1
CDR3nt: TGTGCCAGCACAGGGCAGCGCCGCTACGAGCAGTACTTC
CDR3aa: CASTGQRRYEQYF

len: 15
j_gene: TRBJ2-1
abundance: -
d_gene: -
v_gene: TRBV7-2
CDR3nt: TGTGCCAGCAGCTCGAGCGGAAACCTTTACAATGAGCAGTTCTTC
CDR3aa: CASSSSGNLYNEQFF

len: 17
j_gene: TRBJ2-5
abundance: -
d_gene: TRBD1
v_gene: TRBV25-1
CDR3nt: TGTGCCAGCAGTGAATGGGTGTCGGGGACAGGCAAAGAGACCCAGTACTTC
CDR3aa: CASSEWVSGTGKETQYF

len: 15
j_gene: TRBJ2-7
abundance: -
d_gene: -
v_gene: TRBV9
CDR3nt: TGTGCCAGCAGCCCACGGCCGAGGAGCTCCTACGAGCAGTACTTC
CDR3aa: CASSPRPRSSYEQYF

len: 14
j_gene: TRBJ2-2
abundance: -
d_gene: TRBD2
v_gene: TRBV2
CDR3nt: TGTGCCAGCGGACTAGCGTTGAACACCGGGGAGCTGTTTTTT
CDR3aa: CASGLALNTGELFF

len: 13
j_gene: TRBJ1-1
abundance: -
d_gene: -
v_gene: TRBV30
CDR3nt: TGTGCCTGGAGCCGAGGAGCGTACACTGAAGCTTTCTTT
CDR3aa: CAWSRGAYTEAFF

len: 16
j_gene: TRBJ2-5
abundance: -
d_gene: TRBD1
v_gene: TRBV7-2
CDR3nt: TGTGCCAGCAGCTCGCCCCTCTCGACAGGGCATAAGACCCAGTACTTC
CDR3aa: CASSSPLSTGHKTQYF

len: 13
j_gene: TRBJ1-1
abundance: -
d_gene: -
v_gene: TRBV29-1
CDR3nt: TGCAGCGGATCTTTGGGGGGGAACACTGAAGCTTTCTTT
CDR3aa: CSGSLGGNTEAFF

len: 15
j_gene: TRBJ2-5
abundance: -
d_gene: -
v_gene: TRBV28
CDR3nt: TGTGCCAGCAGTAAAGGATCCAGAGAGGGAGAGACCCAGTACTTC
CDR3aa: CASSKGSREGETQYF

len: 14
j_gene: TRBJ2-2
abundance: once
d_gene: -
v_gene: TRBV2
CDR3nt: TGTGCCAGCCGCACGGCTGACTTCACCGGGGAGCTGTTTTTT
CDR3aa: CASRTADFTGELFF

len: 12
j_gene: TRBJ1-1
abundance: -
d_gene: -
v_gene: TRBV29-1
CDR3nt: TGCAGCGTTGAAGTTTGGTACGGTGAAGCTTTCTTT
CDR3aa: CSVEVWYGEAFF

len: 15
j_gene: TRBJ2-3
abundance: -
d_gene: -
v_gene: TRBV5-1
CDR3nt: TGCGCCAGCAGCCTGGGTTCGGGGGTAGGAGATACGCAGTATTTT
CDR3aa: CASSLGSGVGDTQYF

len: 15
j_gene: TRBJ1-1
abundance: -
d_gene: -
v_gene: TRBV18
CDR3nt: TGTGCCAGCTCACCCCCAGGCGGGAGGAGCACTGAAGCTTTCTTT
CDR3aa: CASSPPGGRSTEAFF

len: 14
j_gene: TRBJ1-1
abundance: -
d_gene: -
v_gene: TRBV30
CDR3nt: TGTGCCTGGAGGGTTATGCCGAGAAATCCTGAAGCTTTCTTT
CDR3aa: CAWRVMPRNPEAFF

len: 16
j_gene: TRBJ1-4
abundance: -
d_gene: -
v_gene: TRBV6-5
CDR3nt: TGTGCCAGCAGTTACTCTTATTCCCCGAGTAGTCCGGAACTGTTTTTT
CDR3aa: CASSYSYSPSSPELFF

len: 13
j_gene: TRBJ2-1
abundance: -
d_gene: TRBD1
v_gene: TRBV5-6
CDR3nt: TGTGCCAGCAGCTTGGGACAGGGGAATGAGCAGTTCTTC
CDR3aa: CASSLGQGNEQFF

len: 15
j_gene: TRBJ2-7
abundance: -
d_gene: TRBD2
v_gene: TRBV27
CDR3nt: TGTGCCAGCAGTTTGACTAGCGGGGGGTGGTACGAGCAGTACTTC
CDR3aa: CASSLTSGGWYEQYF

len: 16
j_gene: TRBJ2-5
abundance: once
d_gene: TRBD1
v_gene: TRBV28
CDR3nt: TGTGCCAGCAGCTCCCCGGGCCGAGGGGGCTGGGAGACCCAGTACTTC
CDR3aa: CASSSPGRGGWETQYF